Listed below are T cell receptor beta chains from one sample, sequenced in a study of blood T cell repertoires in COVID-19. Some clones are missing from TCRdb's copy, which holds only in-frame ones; the method was immunoSEQ multiplex PCR. The sample has under 350,000 clones; about 87% are singletons. The sequencing sample was made of peripheral blood. These TCRs come from a man aged 65-85 years with acute or convalescent COVID-19. Each CDR3 is given with its conserved first and last residue. Fields, in order: D gene, clone size, J gene, V gene, CDR3 length, CDR3 protein, CDR3 DNA. A D gene is named only where the DNA matches it firmly. Clone size appears in some rows only: once, few, many, or a class for an expanded clone.

>TRBD2|.|TRBJ2-3|TRBV24-1|15
CATSGLSGTSDTQYF
TGTGCCACCAGTGGTCTTAGCGGGACTTCAGATACGCAGTATTTT
>TRBD1|.|TRBJ2-3|TRBV24-1|15
CATSDPRTGSDTQYF
TGTGCCACCAGTGATCCCAGGACAGGTTCGGATACGCAGTATTTT
>.|.|TRBJ2-2|TRBV10-3|13
CATKQGRTGELFF
TGTGCCACCAAACAGGGGAGGACCGGGGAGCTGTTTTTT
>TRBD2|.|TRBJ2-1|TRBV2|13
CASVAGEYNEQFF
TGTGCCAGCGTAGCGGGAGAGTACAATGAGCAGTTCTTC
>.|.|TRBJ2-5|TRBV7-8|15
CASSPTWGEGKTQYF
TGTGCCAGCAGCCCAACGTGGGGGGAAGGAAAGACCCAGTACTTC
>TRBD1|.|TRBJ1-2|TRBV2|13
CASRQGAAYGYTF
TGTGCCAGCAGGCAGGGGGCTGCCTATGGCTACACCTTC
>.|.|TRBJ2-3|TRBV6-2/TRBV6-3|14
CASSSGWSLNTQYF
TGTGCCAGCAGTTCGGGTTGGAGTCTAAATACGCAGTATTTT
>.|.|TRBJ2-5|TRBV5-4|15
CASSFGVGARETQYF
TGTGCCAGCAGCTTTGGTGTGGGGGCGCGGGAGACCCAGTACTTC
>TRBD1|.|TRBJ2-1|TRBV29-1|15
CSVRIGTGGFDEQFF
TGCAGCGTCCGAATCGGGACAGGGGGCTTCGATGAGCAGTTCTTC
>.|.|TRBJ1-1|TRBV3-1/TRBV3-2|13
CASSQDMEVEAFF
TGTGCCAGCAGCCAAGATATGGAGGTTGAGGCTTTCTTT
>TRBD1|.|TRBJ2-5|TRBV3-1/TRBV3-2|14
CASREQGSQETQYF
TGTGCCAGCAGGGAACAGGGGTCCCAAGAGACCCAGTACTTC
>.|.|TRBJ1-5|TRBV28|15
CASTLGGGQTQPQHF
TGTGCCAGCACCCTGGGGGGAGGGCAGACACAGCCCCAGCATTTT
>TRBD1|.|TRBJ2-1|TRBV28|13
CASSSGQNHEQFF
TGTGCCAGCAGTTCGGGACAGAATCATGAGCAGTTCTTC
>TRBD1|once|TRBJ1-1|TRBV6-5|14
CASSYSDRARSAFF
TGTGCCAGCAGTTACTCCGACAGGGCCCGAAGTGCTTTCTTT
>.|.|TRBJ2-7|TRBV18|12
CASSPSSYEQYF
TGTGCCAGCTCACCTAGCTCCTACGAGCAGTACTTC
>.|.|TRBJ1-5|TRBV6-4|13
CASSGNSGQPQHF
TGTGCCAGCAGTGGGAATTCGGGGCAGCCCCAGCATTTT
>.|.|TRBJ1-3|TRBV2|13
CASRAGLGNTIYF
TGTGCCAGCAGGGCGGGACTCGGAAACACCATATATTTT
>.|.|TRBJ2-1|TRBV19|12
CARSLLGYWQFF
TGTGCCAGAAGTCTTCTCGGGTACTGGCAGTTCTTC
>.|.|TRBJ1-1|TRBV6-5|14
CASSYSTGNTEAFF
TGTGCCAGCAGTTACTCGACAGGAAACACTGAAGCTTTCTTT
>.|.|TRBJ1-5|TRBV21-1|18
CASSTILRDNNANQPQHF
TGTGCCAGCAGCACCATCCTCCGGGACAACAACGCCAATCAGCCCCAGCATTTT
>TRBD2|.|TRBJ2-1|TRBV7-2|16
CASSLVWASGGAEQFF
TGTGCCAGCAGCTTAGTGTGGGCTAGCGGGGGGGCTGAGCAGTTCTTC
>.|.|TRBJ1-1|TRBV5-1|17
CASSLNAFDRSGTEAFF
TGCGCCAGCAGCTTGAACGCCTTCGACAGGTCGGGCACTGAAGCTTTCTTT
>TRBD1|.|TRBJ2-7|TRBV5-6|16
CASSLPGTGGPYEQYF
TGTGCCAGCAGCTTGCCCGGGACAGGGGGCCCCTACGAGCAGTACTTC
>TRBD2|.|TRBJ2-4|TRBV7-2|14
CASSFSREAAIQYF
TGTGCCAGCAGCTTTTCGCGGGAGGCGGCCATTCAGTACTTC
>.|.|TRBJ1-4|TRBV9|17
CASSVGRNQATNEKLFF
TGTGCCAGCAGCGTAGGACGAAATCAGGCAACTAATGAAAAACTGTTTTTT
>.|few|TRBJ2-7|TRBV7-9|12
CASTSVREEQYF
TGTGCCAGCACCTCTGTGCGGGAAGAGCAGTACTTC
>.|.|TRBJ2-3|TRBV24-1|17
CATSDSVHPKGTDTQYF
TGTGCCACCAGTGACTCTGTCCACCCCAAGGGGACAGATACGCAGTATTTT
>.|.|TRBJ2-2|TRBV4-3|15
CASSQNPDLFGELFF
TGCGCCAGCAGCCAAAACCCCGACTTGTTCGGGGAGCTGTTTTTT
>.|.|TRBJ2-7|TRBV6-2/TRBV6-3|16
CASSSPAGFFPYEQYF
TGTGCCAGCAGTTCCCCCGCAGGGTTCTTTCCCTACGAGCAGTACTTC
>.|.|TRBJ1-6|TRBV18|12
CASSPQNSPLHF
TGTGCCAGCTCACCTCAAAATTCACCCCTCCACTTT
>TRBD2|.|TRBJ2-1|TRBV4-1|16
CASSQESLAGVSEQFF
TGCGCCAGCAGCCAAGAGAGTCTAGCGGGAGTGTCTGAGCAGTTCTTC
>TRBD1|few|TRBJ1-2|TRBV6-5|13
CASRPGQTSGYTF
TGTGCCAGCAGGCCGGGACAGACCTCGGGCTACACCTTC
>TRBD2|.|TRBJ2-3|TRBV6-6|15
CASMDTSGVTDTQYF
TGTGCCAGCATGGACACTAGCGGGGTTACAGATACGCAGTATTTT
>.|.|TRBJ1-1|TRBV9|13
CASSALSNTEAFF
TGTGCCAGCAGCGCCCTATCGAACACTGAAGCTTTCTTT
>TRBD2|.|TRBJ2-3|TRBV7-2|17
CASSLYSLAGGTDTQYF
TGTGCCAGCAGCTTATACTCTCTAGCGGGGGGGACAGATACGCAGTATTTT
>TRBD1|.|TRBJ2-7|TRBV23-1|16
CASSPAGQGGYYEQYF
TGCGCCAGCAGTCCCGCTGGACAGGGCGGCTACTACGAGCAGTACTTC
>TRBD2|.|TRBJ2-7|TRBV5-1|16
CASSLGASGTPYEQYF
TGCGCCAGCAGCTTAGGGGCTAGCGGGACTCCCTACGAGCAGTACTTC
>TRBD1|.|TRBJ2-5|TRBV19|16
CASSHGTGGGVETQYF
TGTGCCAGTAGTCACGGGACAGGGGGCGGGGTGGAGACCCAGTACTTC
>.|.|TRBJ2-4|TRBV19|17
CASSVLLTTLAKNIQYF
TGTGCCAGTAGTGTACTTCTGACAACGCTAGCCAAAAACATTCAGTACTTC
>.|.|TRBJ2-2|TRBV19|14
CASSFGQTTGELFF
TGTGCCAGTAGTTTTGGGCAGACCACCGGGGAGCTGTTTTTT
>.|.|TRBJ1-6|TRBV4-3|16
CASSQERGIGNSPLHF
TGCGCCAGCAGCCAAGAGCGAGGAATTGGGAATTCACCCCTCCACTTT
>.|.|TRBJ2-4|TRBV6-1|16
CASSESRAGSKNIQYF
TGTGCCAGCAGTGAAAGTCGGGCGGGGTCCAAAAACATTCAGTACTTC
>.|.|TRBJ1-1|TRBV4-2|14
CASSQVGGISEAFF
TGTGCCAGCAGCCAAGTAGGGGGAATCTCTGAAGCTTTCTTT
>.|.|TRBJ1-5|TRBV10-3|13
CAISGQQDQPQHF
TGTGCCATCAGTGGACAGCAAGATCAGCCCCAGCATTTT
>TRBD1|.|TRBJ1-6|TRBV6-5|14
CASRGQGSGSPLHF
TGTGCCAGCAGAGGACAGGGATCTGGTTCACCCCTCCACTTT
>TRBD2|.|TRBJ2-2|TRBV29-1|14
CSVERGAGTGELFF
TGCAGCGTTGAGCGGGGGGCCGGCACCGGGGAGCTGTTTTTT
>TRBD2|.|TRBJ2-1|TRBV5-1|15
CASSPGFSGRNEQFF
TGCGCCAGCAGCCCGGGGTTTAGCGGGCGCAATGAGCAGTTCTTC
>TRBD1|.|TRBJ2-1|TRBV6-2/TRBV6-3|21
CASSYSHRDRGSTSSYNEQFF
TGTGCCAGCAGTTACTCCCACCGGGACAGGGGGTCGACGAGCTCCTACAATGAGCAGTTCTTC
>TRBD1|.|TRBJ2-6|TRBV10-2|17
CASSEGDRGPGANVLTF
TGCGCCAGCAGTGAAGGGGACAGGGGGCCCGGGGCCAACGTCCTGACTTTC
>TRBD1|few|TRBJ1-1|TRBV4-1|15
CASSQVQGALTEAFF
TGCGCCAGCAGCCAGGTACAGGGGGCTCTCACTGAAGCTTTCTTT
>TRBD1|.|TRBJ2-1|TRBV4-3|15
CASSSRDRDYNEQFF
TGCGCCAGCAGCTCTCGGGACAGGGACTACAATGAGCAGTTCTTC
>TRBD1|.|TRBJ1-2|TRBV2|15
CASSESQGAVNGYTF
TGTGCCAGCAGTGAATCCCAGGGGGCAGTAAATGGCTACACCTTC
>TRBD1|.|TRBJ1-5|TRBV2|14
CASSEQGGGQPQHF
TGTGCCAGCAGTGAACAGGGGGGCGGGCAGCCCCAGCATTTT
>.|.|TRBJ2-2|TRBV9|15
CASSVDRVNTGELFF
TGTGCCAGCAGCGTAGACAGGGTTAACACCGGGGAGCTGTTTTTT
>TRBD2|.|TRBJ2-1|TRBV4-3|14
CASSLQRGDNEQFF
TGCGCCAGCAGCCTCCAGCGGGGGGACAATGAGCAGTTCTTC
>.|.|TRBJ2-5|TRBV15|15
CATSRDLGSQETQYF
TGTGCCACCAGCAGAGACCTGGGCTCCCAAGAGACCCAGTACTTC
>.|once|TRBJ1-1|TRBV4-3|12
CASSQDPGEAFF
TGCGCCAGCAGCCAAGATCCAGGGGAAGCTTTCTTT
>TRBD1|few|TRBJ1-5|TRBV7-2|15
CASSPGQVGGQPQHF
TGTGCCAGCAGCCCGGGACAGGTGGGTGGGCAGCCCCAGCATTTT
>.|.|TRBJ1-6|TRBV7-2|16
CASSPRQSSYNSPLHF
TGTGCCAGCAGCCCACGACAGAGCTCCTATAATTCACCCCTCCACTTT
>TRBD1|once|TRBJ1-2|TRBV2|12
CASRDRGPGYTF
TGTGCCAGCAGGGACAGGGGGCCTGGCTACACCTTC